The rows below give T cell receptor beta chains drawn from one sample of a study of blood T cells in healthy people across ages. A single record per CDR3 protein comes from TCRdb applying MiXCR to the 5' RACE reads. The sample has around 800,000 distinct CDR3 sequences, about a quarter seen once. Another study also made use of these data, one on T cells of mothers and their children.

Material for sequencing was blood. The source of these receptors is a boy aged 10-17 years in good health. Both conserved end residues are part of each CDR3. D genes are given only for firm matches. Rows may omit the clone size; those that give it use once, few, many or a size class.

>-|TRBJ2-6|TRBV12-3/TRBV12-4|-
CASSFFSGARANVLTF
TGTGCCAGCAGTTTTTTCTCGGGGGCGAGGGCCAACGTCCTGACTTTC
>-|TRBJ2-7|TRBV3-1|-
CASSQVAPAGTPYEQYF
TGTGCCAGCAGCCAAGTCGCTCCGGCCGGGACCCCCTACGAGCAGTACTTC
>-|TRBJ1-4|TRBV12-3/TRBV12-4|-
CASMAGKVLFEKLFF
TGTGCCAGCATGGCAGGGAAGGTACTTTTTGAAAAATTGTTTTTT
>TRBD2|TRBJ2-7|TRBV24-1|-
CATSDKRGQESSYEQYF
TGTGCCACCAGTGATAAGCGGGGGCAGGAGAGTTCCTACGAGCAGTACTTC
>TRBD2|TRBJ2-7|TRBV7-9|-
CASSSGGAPEEYEQYF
TGTGCCAGCAGCTCGGGGGGGGCCCCAGAGGAATACGAGCAGTACTTC
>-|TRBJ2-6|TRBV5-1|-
CASSLAPTDLSGANVLTF
TGCGCCAGCAGCTTGGCTCCGACGGACCTCTCTGGGGCCAACGTCCTGACTTTC
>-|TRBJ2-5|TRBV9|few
CASSNQGTETQYF
TGTGCCAGCAGTAATCAGGGGACCGAGACCCAGTACTTC
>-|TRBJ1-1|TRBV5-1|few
CASRASGGNTEAFF
TGCGCCAGCCGGGCGTCGGGGGGAAATACTGAAGCTTTCTTT
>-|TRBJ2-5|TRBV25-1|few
CASSQGRRTGGETQYF
TGTGCCAGCAGCCAGGGGCGGCGGACAGGAGGGGAGACCCAGTACTTC
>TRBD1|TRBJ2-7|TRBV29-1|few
CSVEGTGSPYEQYF
TGCAGCGTTGAAGGGACAGGGTCACCCTACGAGCAGTACTTC
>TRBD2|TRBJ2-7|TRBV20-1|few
CSAREVLAGVNSYEQYF
TGCAGTGCTAGAGAGGTGCTAGCGGGGGTGAACTCCTACGAGCAGTACTTC
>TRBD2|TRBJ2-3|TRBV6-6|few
CASSYKAGGTPSTDTQYF
TGTGCCAGCAGTTACAAAGCGGGGGGGACTCCTAGCACAGATACGCAGTATTTT
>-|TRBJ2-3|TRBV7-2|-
CASSLSRRGGAQYF
TGTGCCAGCAGCCTAAGTCGGCGCGGAGGCGCACAGTATTTT
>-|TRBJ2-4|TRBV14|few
CASSQEDTGSVAKNIQYF
TGTGCCAGCAGCCAAGAGGACACAGGAAGCGTAGCCAAAAACATTCAGTACTTC
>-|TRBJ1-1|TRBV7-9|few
CASSLEGVKTEAFF
TGTGCCAGCAGCTTAGAGGGGGTGAAAACTGAAGCTTTCTTT
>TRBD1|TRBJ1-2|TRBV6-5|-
CASSHSRTRGANYGYTF
TGTGCCAGCAGTCACTCGAGAACCAGGGGGGCTAACTATGGCTACACCTTC
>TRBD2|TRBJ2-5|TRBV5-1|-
CASSPPGTSNPKETQYF
TGCGCCAGCAGCCCTCCGGGGACTAGTAACCCAAAAGAGACCCAGTACTTC
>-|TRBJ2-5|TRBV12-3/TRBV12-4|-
CASSLTRAETQYF
TGTGCCAGCAGTTTAACTAGAGCGGAGACCCAGTACTTC
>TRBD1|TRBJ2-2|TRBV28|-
CASSLLGTGRAGELFF
TGTGCCAGCAGTTTACTAGGGACAGGTCGGGCCGGGGAGCTGTTTTTT
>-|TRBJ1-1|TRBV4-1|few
CASSQRVYTEAFF
TGCGCCAGCAGCCAAAGGGTGTACACTGAAGCTTTCTTT
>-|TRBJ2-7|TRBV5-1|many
CASSPVRAYEQYF
TGCGCCAGCAGCCCCGTTAGGGCCTACGAGCAGTACTTC
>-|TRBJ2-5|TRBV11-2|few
CASSLDRAGDRETQYF
TGTGCCAGCAGCTTAGATCGAGCTGGCGACCGGGAGACCCAGTACTTC
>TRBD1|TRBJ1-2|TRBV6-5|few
CASSSAGGRYGYTF
TGTGCCAGCAGTTCGGCAGGGGGTCGCTATGGCTACACCTTC
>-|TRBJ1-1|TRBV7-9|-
CASSLHPWNTEAFF
TGTGCCAGCAGCTTACACCCTTGGAACACTGAAGCTTTCTTT
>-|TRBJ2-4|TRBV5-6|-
CASSEREGLLQYF
TGTGCCAGCAGCGAACGTGAAGGGTTACTTCAGTACTTC
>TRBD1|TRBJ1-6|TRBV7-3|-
CASSLSGTAYNSPLHF
TGTGCCAGCAGCTTATCTGGGACAGCCTATAATTCACCCCTCCACTTT
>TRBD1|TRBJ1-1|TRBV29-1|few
CSVGRGLNTEAFF
TGCAGCGTTGGAAGGGGGCTCAACACTGAAGCTTTCTTT
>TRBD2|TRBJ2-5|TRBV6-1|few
CASSPLAKRETQYF
TGTGCCAGCAGCCCACTAGCGAAGCGAGAGACCCAGTACTTC
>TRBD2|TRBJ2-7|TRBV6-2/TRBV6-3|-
CAAGEGSVDEQYF
TGTGCCGCCGGGGAGGGGAGCGTTGACGAGCAGTACTTC
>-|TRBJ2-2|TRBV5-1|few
CASSLARDSGELFF
TGCGCCAGCAGCTTGGCCCGGGATTCCGGGGAGCTGTTTTTT
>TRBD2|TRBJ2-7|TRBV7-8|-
CASSLVNGLAGSYEQYF
TGTGCCAGCAGCTTAGTTAATGGTCTAGCGGGCTCCTACGAGCAGTACTTC
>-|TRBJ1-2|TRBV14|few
CASRGAVNYGYTF
TGTGCCAGCCGAGGGGCAGTCAACTATGGCTACACCTTC
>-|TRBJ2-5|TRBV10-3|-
CAISERETQYF
TGTGCCATCAGTGAACGAGAGACCCAGTACTTC
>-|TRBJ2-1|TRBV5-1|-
CASSLEARNERFF
TGCGCCAGCAGCTTGGAAGCCCGAAATGAGCGGTTCTTC
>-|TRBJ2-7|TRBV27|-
CASSRVPRYEQYF
TGTGCCAGCAGTCGGGTTCCCCGCTACGAGCAGTACTTC
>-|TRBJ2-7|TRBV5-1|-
CASSLEAGLSYEQYF
TGCGCCAGCAGCTTGGAGGCAGGGCTCTCCTACGAGCAGTACTTC
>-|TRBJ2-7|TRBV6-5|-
CASSPSLGGYEQYF
TGTGCCAGCAGTCCCAGTTTAGGGGGCTACGAGCAGTACTTC
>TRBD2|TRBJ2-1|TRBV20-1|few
CSARPSFGQVSSGGANEQFF
TGCAGTGCTAGACCTTCCTTCGGGCAGGTCTCTAGCGGGGGGGCGAATGAGCAGTTCTTC
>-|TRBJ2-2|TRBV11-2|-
CASSWSGPGELFF
TGTGCCAGCAGCTGGTCCGGCCCCGGGGAGCTGTTTTTT
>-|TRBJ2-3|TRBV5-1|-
CASSLLHETTDTQYF
TGCGCCAGCAGCTTATTGCATGAGACCACAGATACGCAGTATTTT
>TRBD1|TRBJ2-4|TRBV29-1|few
CSVLDRGIQYF
TGCAGCGTTCTGGACAGGGGAATTCAGTACTTC
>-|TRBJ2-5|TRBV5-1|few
CASSRRLVREETQYF
TGCGCCAGCAGCAGGAGACTAGTCAGGGAAGAGACCCAGTACTTC
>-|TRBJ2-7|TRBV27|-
CASSPALFYEQYF
TGTGCCAGCAGCCCGGCCCTCTTCTACGAGCAGTACTTC
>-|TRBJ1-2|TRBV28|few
CASSSIGDSTGKNGYTF
TGTGCCAGCAGTTCCATAGGCGACTCGACGGGAAAGAATGGCTACACCTTC
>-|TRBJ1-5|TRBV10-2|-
CASSDGSGEQPQHF
TGCGCCAGCAGTGATGGATCGGGGGAGCAGCCCCAGCATTTT
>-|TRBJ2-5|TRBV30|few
CAWSPGGETQYF
TGTGCCTGGAGCCCAGGAGGCGAGACCCAGTACTTC
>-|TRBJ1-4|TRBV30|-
CAWMRHNEKLFF
TGTGCCTGGATGCGGCATAATGAAAAACTGTTTTTT
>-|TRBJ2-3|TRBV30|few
CAWGLRPTRTDTQYF
TGTGCCTGGGGACTGAGGCCCACGCGGACAGATACGCAGTATTTT
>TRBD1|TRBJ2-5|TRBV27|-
CASSPRDRGRQETQYF
TGTGCCAGCAGTCCGCGGGACAGGGGGCGACAAGAGACCCAGTACTTC
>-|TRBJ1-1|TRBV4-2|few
CASNPGGRTEAFF
TGTGCCAGCAACCCGGGGGGGCGGACTGAAGCTTTCTTT
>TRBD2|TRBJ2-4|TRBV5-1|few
CASSLEGRGAKNIQYF
TGCGCCAGCAGCTTGGAGGGGAGGGGAGCCAAAAACATTCAGTACTTC
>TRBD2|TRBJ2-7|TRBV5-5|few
CASSLGGGANYEQYF
TGTGCCAGCAGCTTAGGCGGGGGGGCCAACTACGAGCAGTACTTC
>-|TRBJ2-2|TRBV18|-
CASSPDWIGDGELFF
TGTGCCAGCTCACCGGACTGGATTGGGGACGGGGAGCTGTTTTTT
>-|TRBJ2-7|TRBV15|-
CATSREAVSEQYF
TGTGCCACCAGCAGAGAGGCCGTCTCGGAGCAGTACTTC
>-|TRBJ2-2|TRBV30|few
CAWSVVDGGELFF
TGTGCCTGGAGTGTAGTAGATGGCGGGGAGCTGTTTTTT
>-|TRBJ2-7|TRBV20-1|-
CSARATSEQYF
TGCAGTGCTAGAGCTACCTCCGAGCAGTACTTC